A single sample gave rise to the 14 T cell receptor beta chains below, sequenced in a study of shared clonotypes between healthy human individuals. Selected positively for CCR7 and CD45RO-negative, naive CD8 cells excluded terminally differentiated effector memory CD45RA+ cells. The table came from immunoSEQ multiplex PCR; TCRdb's copy has only in-frame clones and leaves some out. Of some 800,000 clones listed, 92% are singletons. The specimen sequenced was naive CD8+ T cells sorted from blood. These receptors were obtained from a man aged 25-45 years in good health.

V usage is TRBV4-3 and J usage is TRBJ2-2; 7 positions agree with TRBD2. There are 16 residues in the CDR3. Germline V gene lookup returns CDR1 LGHNA and CDR2 YSLEER. Trimming took 0 bases from V and 1 from J; bases not matched to a gene: 2. The CDR3 protein is CASSQDRGENTGELFF. Here the CDR3 DNA reads TGCGCCAGCAGCCAAGATCGGGGGGAGAACACCGGGGAGCTGTTTTTT.

The V call is TRBV10-2, the J call TRBJ2-7; weak D call: TRBD2 (5 bases). There are 12 residues in the CDR3. From germline, CDR1 is WSHSY and CDR2 SAAADI. Trimming left V 7 bases short and J 3 bases short, with 10 bases between. The CDR3 region is CASKPSGYEQYF. The CDR3 region has the DNA TGCGCCAGCAAGCCCAGCGGCTACGAGCAGTACTTC.

The V and J genes are TRBV5-6 and TRBJ1-5, with D unresolved. Trimming left V 2 bases short and J 3 bases short, with 9 bases between. The CDR3 contains 14 residues. The germline gives CDR1 SGHDT, CDR2 YYEEEE. The CDR3 region is CASSLNGDNQPQHF. DNA of the CDR3: TGTGCCAGCAGCTTAAACGGGGACAATCAGCCCCAGCATTTT.

The chain carries TRBV4-3 and TRBJ2-3; D remains unclear. Trimming left V 1 base short and J 2 bases short, with 7 bases between. The CDR3 contains 14 residues. Germline CDR1 and CDR2: LGHNA and YSLEER. CDR3 protein: CASSQARDTDTQYF. DNA of the CDR3: TGCGCCAGCAGCCAAGCTAGGGACACAGATACGCAGTATTTT.

The genes are TRBV6-5 and TRBJ2-4; weak D call: TRBD2 (6 bases). The CDR3 loop spans 13 amino acids. V was cut by 7 bases and J by 2 bases, with 9 bases left in between. Per the germline V gene, CDR1 is MNHEY and CDR2 is SVGAGI. The CDR3 sequence: CASMGGPKNIQYF. The CDR3 DNA is TGTGCCAGCATGGGAGGCCCCAAAAACATTCAGTACTTC.

The chain joins TRBV6-1 to TRBJ2-7; D remains unclear. The V gene's germline CDR1 is MNHNS and CDR2 SASEGT. CDR3 length: 15 amino acids. V lost 5 bases to trimming and J lost 2 bases, with 16 bases between them. CDR3 coding DNA: TGTGCCAGCAGTAAACCCGGACCCGGAACCTACGAGCAGTACTTC. It yields the protein CASSKPGPGTYEQYF.

The chain carries TRBV10-3 and TRBJ2-1, with no clear D. V lost 0 bases and J 0 bases, leaving 9 bases between the germline ends. This CDR3 has 16 residues. CDR1 is ENHRY and CDR2 is SYGVKD in the germline V gene. CDR3 sequence: CAISESGQSSYNEQFF. As DNA, the CDR3 is TGTGCCATCAGTGAGTCCGGCCAGAGCTCCTACAATGAGCAGTTCTTC.

J is TRBJ2-1 and V is TRBV5-6, with TRBD2 identical over 10 bases. In germline, CDR1 is SGHDT, CDR2 YYEEEE. With V trimmed by 4 bases and J by 5 bases, 12 bases remained unmatched. This CDR3 contains 17 residues. The CDR3 is CASSTVTGTSVNNEQFF. CDR3 DNA sequence: TGTGCCAGCAGCACTGTGACCGGGACTAGCGTGAACAATGAGCAGTTCTTC.

The chain couples TRBV4-2 to TRBJ2-7, with 7 bases that match TRBD1. Germline V gene sequence: CDR1 LGHNA, CDR2 YNFKEQ. Trimming removed 0 bases from V and 2 bases from J; junction bases left unmatched: 7. CDR3 size: 16 residues. The DNA of the CDR3 is TGTGCCAGCAGCCAAGAAGCTTGGGACAGAACCTACGAGCAGTACTTC. Translation gives CASSQEAWDRTYEQYF.

The chain is built from TRBV28 and TRBJ2-6; 7 positions agree with TRBD1. The germline gives CDR1 MDHEN, CDR2 SYDVKM. There are 18 residues in the CDR3. V trimming: 6 bases; J trimming: 1 base; junction bases outside the gene matches: 12. The CDR3 DNA follows: TGTGCCAGCAGCCCCGGGACAGCGGAAGTTTCTGGGGCCAACGTCCTGACTTTC. It encodes CASSPGTAEVSGANVLTF. Combining the CDR3 with reference TRBV28 and TRBJ2-6 gives the whole variable domain DVKVTQSSRYLVKRTGEKVFLECVQDMDHENMFWYRQDPGLGLRLIYFSYDVKMKEKGDIPEGYSVSREKKERFSLILESASTNQTSMYLCASSPGTAEVSGANVLTFGAGSRLTVL.

J is TRBJ2-1 and V is TRBV11-3, with 9 positions matching TRBD1. The CDR3 is 16 amino acids. Germline CDR1 SGHNT, CDR2 YENEEA. V dropped 5 bases and J dropped 8; count of bases not matched to a gene: 13. The CDR3 DNA sequence: TGTGCCAGCAGCAGTCTCGGACAGGGGAAAGGCGATGAGCAGTTCTTC. It specifies CASSSLGQGKGDEQFF.

This chain connects TRBV10-3 to TRBJ1-1, with 7 bases fitting TRBD1. Trimming took 4 bases from V and 4 from J; bases not matched to a gene: 6. CDR3 size: 14 residues. Germline lookup yields CDR1 ENHRY and CDR2 SYGVKD. This CDR3 is CAISGQGVSTEAFF. In nucleotides, the CDR3 is TGTGCCATCAGTGGGCAGGGGGTGAGCACTGAAGCTTTCTTT.

The CDR3 nucleotides are TGTGCCTTTCTGTTGGCGAGGGAACATGGCTACACCTTC. Its translation: CAFLLAREHGYTF. This chain joins TRBV30 and TRBJ1-2, with no clear D. The CDR3 is made up of 13 amino acids. V was cut by 7 bases and J by 6 bases, with 18 bases left in between. Germline loops: CDR1 GTSNPN, CDR2 SVGIG (reference sequence). Full variable domain (rest looked up from reference TRBV30 and TRBJ1-2): SQTIHQWPATLVQPVGSPLSLECTVEGTSNPNLYWYRQAAGRGLQLLFYSVGIGQISSEVPQNLSASRPQDRQFILSSKKLLLSDSGFYLCAFLLAREHGYTFGSGTRLTVV.

This chain uses TRBV7-8 with TRBJ1-4; D is perhaps TRBD1 (6 bases). V lost 5 bases and J 1 base, leaving 20 bases between the germline ends. Germline V lookup: CDR1 SGHVS, CDR2 FQNEAQ. The CDR3 has 18 residues. Written as DNA, the CDR3 is TGTGCCAGCAGCAGAGGGGGGGGGCTAAGTAAAACTAATGAAAAACTGTTTTTT. This sequence encodes CASSRGGGLSKTNEKLFF.